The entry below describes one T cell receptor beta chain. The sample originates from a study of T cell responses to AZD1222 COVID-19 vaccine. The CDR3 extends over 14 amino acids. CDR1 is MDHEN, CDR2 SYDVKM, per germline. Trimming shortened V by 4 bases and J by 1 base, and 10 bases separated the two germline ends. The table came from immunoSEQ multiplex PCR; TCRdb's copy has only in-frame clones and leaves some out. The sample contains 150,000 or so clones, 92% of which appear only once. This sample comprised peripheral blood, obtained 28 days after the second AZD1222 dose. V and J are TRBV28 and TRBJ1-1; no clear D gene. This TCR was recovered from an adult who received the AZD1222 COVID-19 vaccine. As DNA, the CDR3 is TGTGCCAGCAGTTCCTATCATACGAACACTGAAGCTTTCTTT. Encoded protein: CASSSYHTNTEAFF.